This TCR beta chain was identified in a study of post-analysis software for immune sequencing data. Study findings and constraints: Five or six TRBV segments, TRBV5-6, TRBV5-1 and TRBV20-1 among them, were found more frequent in patients than controls.

V trimming: 4 bases; J trimming: 0 bases; junction bases outside the gene matches: 7. The germline V gene has CDR1 LGHDT and CDR2 YNNKEL (reference sequence). The CDR3 sequence is 16 residues long. With respect to this clonotype: Its antigen is currently unknown.

cDNA libraries of TCR beta carried unique molecular identifiers. MiXCR, run by TCRdb on the PCR reads, gives a single entry per CDR3 protein. The sample records more than 500,000 distinct CDR3 sequences, around a third being singletons. The clonotype was recovered from a girl aged 2-17 years with multiple sclerosis. The sample consisted of blood. V usage is TRBV3-1 and J usage is TRBJ2-7, with 9 bases identical to TRBD2. The CDR3 nucleotides read TGTGCCAGCAGCCTCAGACTAGCGGCGAGCTCCTACGAGCAGTACTTC. Amino acids: CASSLRLAASSYEQYF.